This TCR beta chain was recorded in a study of blood T cell repertoires in COVID-19. Overall study: Acute and convalescent COVID-19 specimens originated in the United States, Italy and Spain. The cDNA or gDNA used as material had been derived from T cells, B-cell-depleted T cells, or PBMCs.

Looked up from germline, CDR1 is LNHNV and CDR2 is YYDKDF (reference sequence). The CDR3 runs to 15 residues. Losses at the gene ends were 1 base for V and 6 bases for J; bases not matched to a gene: 4. Assay: immunoSEQ multiplex PCR; the TCRdb copy retains only in-frame clones and omits some. This sample yields 250,000 to 350,000 clones, of which around 90% are seen a single time; about 18% belongs to the top ten. Participants spanned ages roughly 18 to 90 years and resided in some 22 US areas. Participants' reported clinical history set cohort assignment. Sequencing was done on a sample of PBMCs or T cells enriched from blood (not recorded which). The rearrangement uses TRBV15 and TRBJ2-7; TRBD1 aligns across 12 bases. This receptor was identified in a woman in her twenties or thirties who had recovered from COVID-19. The CDR3 spells CATSRGGTGGAEQYF. In DNA, the CDR3 is TGTGCCACCAGCAGAGGTGGGACAGGGGGCGCCGAGCAGTACTTC.